A selection of T cell receptor beta chains follows, all from one sample in a study of vaccination and CD4 T cells after COVID-19. Antigens for these TCRs are unknown. TCRdb processed the PCR reads anew with MiXCR; each CDR3 protein has one entry. Of about 20,000 distinct CDR3 sequences in the sample, roughly half were seen once. Sequenced: CD4+ T cells from blood, cultured in vitro. Receptor source: a human donor who had recovered from COVID-19. CDR3s include the opening cysteine and the closing phenylalanine or tryptophan.

j_call v_call cdr3_aa
TRBJ2-3 TRBV5-1 CASSLLRDATDTQYF
TRBJ1-2 TRBV2 CASSLIGGGYTF
TRBJ1-2 TRBV30 CAWKGKGGHNGYTF
TRBJ2-7 TRBV5-5 CASSRGGQGGYEQYF
TRBJ1-2 TRBV28 CASITGNYGYTF
TRBJ1-2 TRBV15 CATSMSGLNYGYTF
TRBJ1-2 TRBV2 CASKPGPEDYTF
TRBJ2-2 TRBV6-1 CASKWDSINTGELFF
TRBJ1-4 TRBV20-1 CSARDVAESNEKLFF
TRBJ1-2 TRBV6-2/TRBV6-3 CASRSGTGVNYGYTF
TRBJ2-3 TRBV6-1 CASSDYLLPADTQYF
TRBJ1-6 TRBV2 CASSELLQYNSPLHF
TRBJ1-1 TRBV5-4 CASSLEADLAEAFF
TRBJ1-5 TRBV19 CASNRQGLNQPQHF
TRBJ1-2 TRBV6-1 CASSGPDRERNGYTF
TRBJ1-1 TRBV30 CAWSGGVDTEAFF
TRBJ2-1 TRBV5-1 CASSFSSGTFNEQFF
TRBJ2-6 TRBV28 CASRLSSGANVLTF
TRBJ1-5 TRBV11-3 CATQRSYSNQPQHF
TRBJ1-5 TRBV28 CASRWIANQPQHF
TRBJ2-5 TRBV11-3 CASSFFSGGPGETQYF
TRBJ2-2 TRBV7-3 CASSSTVNTGELFF
TRBJ2-3 TRBV4-3 CASSQWTGDTQYF
TRBJ1-2 TRBV20-1 CSARNAGTGDLYTF
TRBJ2-7 TRBV11-2 CASSLGLAGVGEQYF
TRBJ1-2 TRBV15 CATSRDPALDYGYTF
TRBJ2-1 TRBV20-1 CSALRTSGLSYNEQFF
TRBJ2-7 TRBV6-1 CASRRASSYEQYF
TRBJ1-3 TRBV30 CAWSLPTGNGNTIYF
TRBJ2-2 TRBV28 CASETPTNTGELFF
TRBJ2-7 TRBV20-1 CSARVDGSPGEQYF
TRBJ2-3 TRBV10-3 CAIQRAGGGDTQYF
TRBJ1-2 TRBV20-1 CSARGDLRTMGTF
TRBJ1-6 TRBV11-2 CASAMGGSYNSPLHF
TRBJ2-3 TRBV7-6 CASSLAGGTDTQYF
TRBJ2-7 TRBV9 CASSVAPGGGYEQYF
TRBJ1-5 TRBV7-2 CASSSVGNQPQHF